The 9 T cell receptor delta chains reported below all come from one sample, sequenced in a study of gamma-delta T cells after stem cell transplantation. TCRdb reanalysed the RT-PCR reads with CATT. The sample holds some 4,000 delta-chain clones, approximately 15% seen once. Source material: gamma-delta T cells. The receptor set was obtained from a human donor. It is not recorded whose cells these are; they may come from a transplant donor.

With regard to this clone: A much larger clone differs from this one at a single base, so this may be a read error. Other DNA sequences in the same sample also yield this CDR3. As DNA, the CDR3 is TGTGCCTGCGACACCGGGGGACCCTCCTGGGACACCCGACAGATGTTTTTC. As protein: CACDTGGPSWDTRQMFF. The V call is TRDV2, the J call TRDJ3; TRDD3 is a possible D gene (6 bases). The length of the CDR3 is 17 residues. CDR1 and CDR2 from the germline V gene are GEAIGNYY and EKD.

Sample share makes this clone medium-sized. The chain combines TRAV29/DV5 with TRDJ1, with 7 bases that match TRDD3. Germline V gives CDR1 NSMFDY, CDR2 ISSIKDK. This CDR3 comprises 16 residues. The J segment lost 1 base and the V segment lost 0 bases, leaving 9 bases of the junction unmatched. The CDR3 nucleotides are TGTGCAGCAAGCGCAGACCCTGGGGGTCTCACCGATAAACTCATCTTT. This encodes CAASADPGGLTDKLIF.

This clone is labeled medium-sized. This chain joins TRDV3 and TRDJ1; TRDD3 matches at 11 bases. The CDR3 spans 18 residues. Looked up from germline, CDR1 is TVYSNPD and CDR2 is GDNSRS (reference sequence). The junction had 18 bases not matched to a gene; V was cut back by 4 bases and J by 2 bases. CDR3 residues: CACGFFLLGDKRTDKLIF. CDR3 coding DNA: TGTGCCTGTGGTTTCTTCCTACTGGGGGATAAGCGTACCGATAAACTCATCTTT.

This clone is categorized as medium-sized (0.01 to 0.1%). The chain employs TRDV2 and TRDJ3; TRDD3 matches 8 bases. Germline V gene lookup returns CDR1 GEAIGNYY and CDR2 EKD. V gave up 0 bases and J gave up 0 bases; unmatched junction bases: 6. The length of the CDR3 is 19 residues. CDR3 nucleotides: TGTGCCTGTGACACCTTGGGGGATGGTGGCTCCTGGGACACCCGACAGATGTTTTTC. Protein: CACDTLGDGGSWDTRQMFF.

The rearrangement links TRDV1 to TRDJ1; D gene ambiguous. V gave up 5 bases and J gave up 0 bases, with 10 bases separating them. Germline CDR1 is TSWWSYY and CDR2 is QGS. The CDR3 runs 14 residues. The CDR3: CALGPPVYTDKLIF. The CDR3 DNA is TGTGCTCTTGGGCCTCCCGTCTACACCGATAAACTCATCTTT.

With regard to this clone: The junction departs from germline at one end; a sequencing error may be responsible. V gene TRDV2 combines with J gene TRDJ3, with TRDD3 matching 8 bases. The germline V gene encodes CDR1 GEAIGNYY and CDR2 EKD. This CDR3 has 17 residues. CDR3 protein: CACDCWGSSRDTRQMFF. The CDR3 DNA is TGTGCCTGTGACTGCTGGGGGAGCTCCAGGGACACCCGACAGATGTTTTTC.

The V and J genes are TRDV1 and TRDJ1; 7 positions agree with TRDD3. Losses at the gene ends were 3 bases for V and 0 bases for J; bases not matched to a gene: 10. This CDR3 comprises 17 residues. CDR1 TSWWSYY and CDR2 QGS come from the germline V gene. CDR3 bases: TGTGCTCTTGGGGACCTCGAGGGGGATCTGTACACCGATAAACTCATCTTT. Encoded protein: CALGDLEGDLYTDKLIF.

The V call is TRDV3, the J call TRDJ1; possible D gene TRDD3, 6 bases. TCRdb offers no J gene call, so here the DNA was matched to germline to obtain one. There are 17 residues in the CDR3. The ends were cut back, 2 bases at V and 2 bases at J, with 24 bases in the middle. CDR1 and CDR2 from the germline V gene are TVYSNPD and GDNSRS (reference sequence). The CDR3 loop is CAFHGRGRLLTTDKLIF. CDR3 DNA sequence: TGTGCCTTTCATGGTCGGGGGAGACTTCTCACGACCGATAAACTCATCTTT.

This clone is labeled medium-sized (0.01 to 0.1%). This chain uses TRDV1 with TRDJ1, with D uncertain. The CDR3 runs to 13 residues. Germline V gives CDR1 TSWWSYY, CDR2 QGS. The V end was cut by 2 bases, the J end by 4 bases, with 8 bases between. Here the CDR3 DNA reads TGTGCTCTTGGGGAATATCGTTGCGATAAACTCATCTTT. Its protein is CALGEYRCDKLIF.